This T cell receptor beta chain is from a study of T cells in Graves' hyperthyroidism and ophthalmopathy. As for the study in general: Blood was drawn when the patient was first diagnosed and still untreated.

CDR3 length: 15 residues. Germline V lookup: CDR1 KGHSH, CDR2 LQKENI. V was shortened by 4 bases and J by 9 bases, with 19 bases between the two germline ends. Using RNA transcripts as the source, TCR beta CDR3 regions were amplified. HTBI primers were the set used in a first-round RT-PCR of the TCR CDR3. TCRdb ran MiXCR on the multiplex PCR reads and lists one entry per CDR3 protein. The sample has a few hundred thousand distinct CDR3 sequences; roughly a sixth are singletons. This clonotype was recorded at least ten times. Its antigen is not identified. Study-level results: The model predicted ophthalmopathy a median roughly six months before onset.

The sequencing input was blood. The chain uses TRBV18 and TRBJ2-1; D assignment may be TRBD1 or TRBD2 (6 bases each). This sequence originates from a woman aged 45-65 years with Graves' hyperthyroidism. CDR3: CASSHQPYREAEQFF. The CDR3 DNA sequence: TGTGCCAGCTCACACCAACCCTACAGGGAGGCTGAGCAGTTCTTC.